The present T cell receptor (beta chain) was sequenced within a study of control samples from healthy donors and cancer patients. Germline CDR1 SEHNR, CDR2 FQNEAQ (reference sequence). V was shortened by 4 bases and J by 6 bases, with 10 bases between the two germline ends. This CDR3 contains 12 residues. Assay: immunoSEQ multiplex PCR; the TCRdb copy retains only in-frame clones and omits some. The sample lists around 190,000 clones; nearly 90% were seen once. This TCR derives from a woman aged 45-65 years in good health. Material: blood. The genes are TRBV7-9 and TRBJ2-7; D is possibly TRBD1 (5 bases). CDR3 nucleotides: TGTGCCAGCAGCTATGATCAGGGCGAGCAGTACTTC. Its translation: CASSYDQGEQYF.